This T cell receptor (beta chain) was found in a study of T cell responses to AZD1222 COVID-19 vaccine. Regarding the study as a whole: Mapped onto spike, vaccine-associated CD4 TCRs spanned it and were dominant at 160-218 and 743-854.

Here immunoSEQ multiplex PCR was the method, and the copy in TCRdb shows in-frame clones only, minus some. The sample carries about 99,000 clones, 87% recorded once. The CDR3 runs to 14 residues. The V end was cut by 1 base, the J end by 3 bases, with 8 bases between. Germline CDR1 reads SGHAT; CDR2 reads FQNNGV. As for this clone: Its antigen is unknown.

The TCR comes from an adult in good health. The chain has TRBV11-2 and TRBJ2-3, with a tentative D call TRBD1 (6 bases). The sequencing used peripheral blood, collected on day 0 of AZD1222 vaccination. The CDR3 DNA is TGTGCCAGCAGCTTAGGGGGGCTGACAGATACGCAGTATTTT. Translation gives CASSLGGLTDTQYF.